The 26 T cell receptor beta chains listed next were all sequenced from one sample in a study of blood T cell repertoires in COVID-19. Sequenced by immunoSEQ multiplex PCR; TCRdb stores in-frame clones only, minus some. Among 25,000 to 30,000 clones listed, more than 75% were seen once. Sequencing was performed on peripheral blood. All receptors derive from a human donor in a cohort sampled during active COVID-19. The donor label of this sample is uncertain.

V and J are TRBV6-1 and TRBJ2-2; D is perhaps TRBD2 (6 bases). This CDR3 is 16 amino acids long. Germline loops: CDR1 MNHNS, CDR2 SASEGT. Trimming removed 2 bases at V and 4 bases at J, with 14 bases between. The CDR3 DNA follows: TGTGCCAGCAGTGAAAACGGAGGGCTAGGCACCGGGGAGCTGTTTTTT. This gives the protein CASSENGGLGTGELFF.

V is TRBV5-5 and J is TRBJ1-1; the match to TRBD1 covers 7 bases. This CDR3 has 13 amino acids. Looked up from germline, CDR1 is SGHKS and CDR2 is YYEKEE (reference sequence). Trimming cost V 4 bases and J 10 bases; bases outside gene matches: 10. CDR3 sequence reads: CASSTGQPVRAFF. CDR3 coding DNA: TGTGCCAGCAGCACGGGACAGCCAGTACGAGCTTTCTTT.

The count of this clone is one. The rearrangement links TRBV14 to TRBJ1-2, with TRBD1 identical over 7 bases. The CDR3 covers 13 residues. Germline V gene sequence: CDR1 SGHDN, CDR2 FVKESK. The V and J ends lost 4 bases and 4 bases, in that order; junction bases with no gene match: 3. The CDR3 nucleotides read TGTGCCAGCAGCCTGGGACAGCTCTATGGCTACACCTTC. Protein: CASSLGQLYGYTF.

This clone was found once. The rearrangement joins TRBV19 to TRBJ1-2; the D gene is possibly TRBD1 (5 bases). Per the germline V gene, CDR1 is LNHDA and CDR2 is SQIVND (reference sequence). The ends were cut back, 4 bases at V and 8 bases at J, with 14 bases in the middle. CDR3 length equals 13 residues. The CDR3 region has the DNA TGTGCCAGTAGTAGAGACAGTCGCCAGGGCTACACCTTC. Its translation is CASSRDSRQGYTF.

This chain uses TRBV7-3 with TRBJ2-2, with a weak D call TRBD1 (6 bases). The CDR3 runs 15 residues. Germline CDR1 SGHTA, CDR2 FQGTGA. The V end was cut by 6 bases, the J end by 0 bases, with 11 bases between. CDR3 sequence (DNA): TGTGCCAGCAGGTCAGGGGCGGCGAACACCGGGGAGCTGTTTTTT. Amino acids: CASRSGAANTGELFF.

The chain links TRBV27 to TRBJ2-7; D may be TRBD2 (6 bases). V gave up 2 bases and J gave up 7 bases, with 18 bases separating them. The CDR3 totals 15 residues. The germline gives CDR1 MNHEY, CDR2 SMNVEV (reference sequence). CDR3 in amino acids: CASSLNPGALREQYF. CDR3 bases: TGTGCCAGCAGTTTAAACCCGGGAGCCTTGAGGGAGCAGTACTTC.

J is TRBJ1-3 and V is TRBV5-4; the D is unclear. The CDR3 runs 14 residues. Germline V CDR1 and CDR2: SGHNT, YYREEE (reference sequence). Trimming cost V 1 base and J 4 bases, with 9 bases left between them. The CDR3, as DNA: TGTGCCAGCAGCTTGCCCGGGTACGGAAACACCATATATTTT. Its protein is CASSLPGYGNTIYF.

In its sample, this clone was seen a few times. The chain has TRBV19 and TRBJ2-2, with 12 positions matching TRBD2. CDR3 length equals 15 residues. Germline V gives CDR1 LNHDA, CDR2 SQIVND (reference sequence). Trimming cost V 8 bases and J 3 bases; bases outside gene matches: 4. CDR3 nucleotide sequence: TGTGCCAGTCGAGGACTAGCGGGATACACCGGGGAGCTGTTTTTT. Protein sequence: CASRGLAGYTGELFF.

The chain combines TRBV19 with TRBJ1-1; D uncertain. The V gene lost 6 bases and the J gene lost 4 bases, with 15 bases spanning the gap. From germline, CDR1 is LNHDA and CDR2 SQIVND (reference sequence). The length of the CDR3 is 14 residues. The DNA of the CDR3 is TGTGCCAGTAGCGAGGGCGCGGTGGGCACTGAAGCTTTCTTT. It encodes CASSEGAVGTEAFF.

This clone was recorded once. The genes are TRBV30 and TRBJ2-3; D is undetermined. CDR3 size: 12 residues. The V end was cut by 2 bases, the J end by 2 bases, with 5 bases between. In germline, CDR1 is GTSNPN, CDR2 SVGIG (reference sequence). This CDR3 is CAWSLVTDTQYF. The CDR3 region has the DNA TGTGCCTGGAGTCTAGTCACAGATACGCAGTATTTT.

This clone was observed a few times. The chain combines TRBV10-1 with TRBJ2-7, with 9 bases matching TRBD1. CDR3 length: 14 residues. Germline CDR1 WNHNN, CDR2 SYGVQD (reference sequence). Unmatched junction bases numbered 7, after V lost 6 bases and J lost 4 bases. The CDR3 spells CASRPWDRVYEQYF. The CDR3 DNA follows: TGCGCCAGCAGACCCTGGGACAGGGTTTACGAGCAGTACTTC.

The rearrangement joins TRBV7-9 to TRBJ1-3, with D hard to call. Germline V gene sequence: CDR1 SEHNR, CDR2 FQNEAQ (reference sequence). CDR3 length equals 15 residues. V was pared by 2 bases and J by 4 bases, with 12 bases between. For the CDR3, the DNA is TGTGCCAGCAGCTTAACCGATTTTGGCGGAAACACCATATATTTT. Protein: CASSLTDFGGNTIYF.

Within the sample, this clone is medium-sized. The J gene is TRBJ1-1, the V gene TRBV29-1; D is ambiguous. With 6 bases removed from V and 4 bases from J, the gap between germline ends came to 15 bases. CDR3 length: 13 amino acids. Germline assignment: CDR1 SQVTM and CDR2 ANQGSEA. The CDR3 loop is CSVRLDTITEAFF. The CDR3 DNA follows: TGCAGCGTCAGGCTTGACACCATCACTGAAGCTTTCTTT. The complete variable domain, with remaining parts taken from reference TRBV29-1 and TRBJ1-1, reads SAVISQKPSRDICQRGTSLTIQCQVDSQVTMMFWYRQQPGQSLTLIATANQGSEATYESGFVIDKFPISRPNLTFSTLTVSNMSPEDSSIYLCSVRLDTITEAFFGQGTRLTVV.

The chain links TRBV2 to TRBJ2-2; TRBD2 agrees at 12 bases. The CDR3 runs to 18 residues. Germline V gene data show CDR1 as SNHLY and CDR2 as FYNNEI. V lost 1 base and J lost 3; bases outside the gene matches: 6. CDR3 sequence: CASSEDASGRAYTGELFF. CDR3 in DNA: TGTGCCAGCAGTGAAGATGCTAGCGGGAGGGCCTACACCGGGGAGCTGTTTTTT.

CDR3 nucleotides: TGTGCCAGCAGCCCAGGGCCCGCTGCCCTCCACTTT. Translation gives CASSPGPAALHF. The chain couples TRBV2 to TRBJ1-6; possibly TRBD1 for D (5 bases). Per germline, CDR1 SNHLY and CDR2 FYNNEI. Trimming pared 6 bases from V and 14 bases from J, leaving 14 bases between. CDR3 length: 12 amino acids.

The chain joins TRBV18 to TRBJ1-1; TRBD1 matches at 8 bases. CDR3 length: 14 residues. Trimming at V came to 5 bases and at J to 1 base, leaving 3 bases not matched to a gene. Germline loops: CDR1 KGHSH, CDR2 LQKENI. The CDR3 sequence is CASSGDRQNTEAFF. CDR3 nucleotide sequence: TGTGCCAGCTCAGGGGACAGGCAGAACACTGAAGCTTTCTTT.

The CDR3 protein is CASSEGTRDTQYF. In DNA form, the CDR3 reads TGTGCCAGCAGTGAGGGGACTAGGGATACGCAGTATTTT. V usage is TRBV2 and J usage is TRBJ2-3, with 8 bases lining up with TRBD2. Germline V gives CDR1 SNHLY, CDR2 FYNNEI. V shed 3 bases and J 6 bases; nucleotides not matched to a gene: 2. The CDR3 extends over 13 amino acids.

The chain couples TRBV5-1 to TRBJ1-4; 7 bases are a match to TRBD1. The junction had 7 bases not matched to a gene; V was cut back by 4 bases and J by 7 bases. The CDR3 spans 14 residues. CDR1 and CDR2 from the germline V gene are SGHRS and YFSETQ. CDR3 in amino acids: CASSPGQSGEKLFF. The CDR3 DNA reads TGCGCCAGCAGCCCGGGACAGTCGGGTGAAAAACTGTTTTTT.

The chain carries TRBV5-1 and TRBJ1-1; D ambiguous. Trimming cost V 1 base and J 0 bases, with 7 bases left between them. The CDR3 is made up of 14 amino acids. Germline assignment: CDR1 SGHRS and CDR2 YFSETQ. This CDR3 is CASSLNRLNTEAFF. The CDR3 bases are TGCGCCAGCAGCTTGAACAGATTGAACACTGAAGCTTTCTTT.

This clone was counted a single time. V usage is TRBV28 and J usage is TRBJ1-5; D possibly corresponds to TRBD1 (5 bases). Between the trimmed V and J ends, which lost 7 bases and 3 bases, there was a span of 28 bases. The CDR3 is made up of 19 amino acids. The V gene's germline CDR1 is MDHEN and CDR2 SYDVKM. CDR3 protein: CASKLTGGEWTPDNQPQHF. CDR3 nucleotides: TGTGCCAGCAAGCTTACGGGGGGGGAATGGACACCCGACAATCAGCCCCAGCATTTT.

This clone was seen once. CDR3 nucleotide sequence: TGTGCCAGTAGTATGTTTGTTGGGGACACTTACAATGAGCAGTTCTTC. Its translation: CASSMFVGDTYNEQFF. The V call is TRBV19, the J call TRBJ2-1; possibly TRBD1 for D (6 bases). There are 16 residues in the CDR3. CDR1 and CDR2 (germline): LNHDA, SQIVND (reference sequence). Trimming pared 3 bases from V and 4 bases from J, leaving 16 bases between.

The genes are TRBV11-3 and TRBJ2-1; possibly TRBD2 for D (5 bases). Deletions cut 6 bases from V and 8 bases from J, with 11 bases between. This CDR3 is built from 12 residues. Germline loops: CDR1 SGHNT, CDR2 YENEEA. The CDR3 DNA is TGTGCCAGCAGACCAATGGAGGATGAGCAGTTCTTC. Protein product: CASRPMEDEQFF.

The CDR3 loop is CASSPRNYGYTF. The CDR3 DNA reads as TGTGCCAGCAGCCCTCGTAACTATGGCTACACCTTC. The rearrangement uses TRBV7-9 and TRBJ1-2; D remains ambiguous. The germline V gene encodes CDR1 SEHNR and CDR2 FQNEAQ (reference sequence). V was cut by 5 bases and J by 1 base, with 5 bases left in between. The CDR3 runs 12 residues.

The chain carries TRBV11-3 and TRBJ2-1, with TRBD2 identical over 10 bases. The CDR3 length is 15 residues. CDR1 is SGHNT, CDR2 YENEEA, per germline. V dropped 5 bases and J dropped 5; count of bases not matched to a gene: 6. The CDR3 spells CASSPGTSVNNEQFF. The CDR3 bases are TGTGCCAGCAGCCCAGGGACTAGCGTGAACAATGAGCAGTTCTTC.

Only one count was recorded for this clone. This chain links TRBV11-3 with TRBJ1-4, with D perhaps TRBD1 (5 bases). Trimming left V 5 bases short and J 4 bases short, with 14 bases between. CDR1 and CDR2 from the germline V gene are SGHNT and YENEEA. This CDR3 has 15 amino acids. The CDR3 DNA reads as TGTGCCAGCAGCACCCCCAGGGCGAATAATGAAAAACTGTTTTTT. The encoded protein is CASSTPRANNEKLFF.

The genes are TRBV30 and TRBJ2-7, with a possible D match to TRBD1 (6 bases). Trimming removed 3 bases from V and 0 bases from J, with 6 bases in between. CDR1 GTSNPN and CDR2 SVGIG come from the germline V gene (reference sequence). The CDR3 is made up of 12 amino acids. The CDR3 is CAWRGGSYEQYF. CDR3 nucleotides: TGTGCCTGGAGAGGGGGCTCCTACGAGCAGTACTTC. Drawing the rest from reference TRBV30 and TRBJ2-7, the complete variable domain is SQTIHQWPATLVQPVGSPLSLECTVEGTSNPNLYWYRQAAGRGLQLLFYSVGIGQISSEVPQNLSASRPQDRQFILSSKKLLLSDSGFYLCAWRGGSYEQYFGPGTRLTVT.